This T cell receptor (beta chain) was found in a study of blood T cell repertoires in COVID-19. This CDR3 spans 14 amino acids. Trimming took 1 base from V and 4 from J; bases not matched to a gene: 4. Per germline, CDR1 SGHTA and CDR2 FQGNSA. The data were produced by immunoSEQ multiplex PCR, yet TCRdb's version contains in-frame clones alone and is incomplete. The sample holds fewer than 300,000 clones; 60% to 75% are singletons and the top ten take about 3.1%. The sample was peripheral blood. This sequence joins TRBV7-2 and TRBJ2-7; TRBD1 agrees at 7 bases. The origin of this receptor is a woman aged 80 or over with acute or convalescent COVID-19. The CDR3 DNA reads TGTGCCAGCAGCTTAGAAGGGGGCGGTTACGAGCAGTACTTC. Amino acid sequence: CASSLEGGGYEQYF.